In this sample, the clone carrying this T cell receptor (beta chain) turned up once. What it recognizes is unknown. The data were taken from a study of OX40 agonist ivuxolimab in advanced cancers. Overall study findings and caveats: Expanded clones belonging to CD8+ T cells outnumbered, on average, those of CD4+. Individuals who were partial responders at 0.1-3.0 mg/kg had clonal expansion that ranked among the lowest.

Clones were read by immunoSEQ multiplex PCR, and TCRdb kept only the in-frame ones, dropping some. The table has around 80,000 clones, approximately 86% seen once. This CDR3 region has 15 residues. Trimming cost V 5 bases and J 3 bases; bases outside gene matches: 9. Germline V lookup: CDR1 SGHTA, CDR2 FQGNSA. This sequence joins TRBV7-2 and TRBJ2-5; 7 bases agree with TRBD1. The specimen comprised CD4+ or CD8+ T cells sorted from blood, sampled in a trial of the OX40 agonist ivuxolimab. The sequence derives from an adult with an advanced solid tumor such as melanoma, head and neck, liver or kidney cancer. This chain's CDR3 is CASSTWDSLEETQYF. The CDR3, as DNA: TGTGCCAGCAGCACGTGGGACAGTCTAGAAGAGACCCAGTACTTC.